What follows are 21 T cell receptor beta chains derived from one specimen sequenced in a study of T cells in Graves' hyperthyroidism and ophthalmopathy. RNA transcripts were the template for amplifying TCR beta CDR3 regions. TCR CDR3 underwent first-round RT-PCR with the HTBI primer set. TCRdb itself ran the multiplex PCR reads through MiXCR, one entry per CDR3 protein. The sample comprises around 540,000 distinct CDR3 sequences, roughly 15% of which are singletons, and approximately 32% rests with the top ten. The specimen sequenced was blood. These receptors came from a woman aged 25 to 39 with Graves' ophthalmopathy.

In its sample, this clonotype was seen many times. V gene TRBV11-1 combines with J gene TRBJ2-7; D may be TRBD1 (7 bases). CDR3 size: 13 residues. V lost 2 bases, J lost 7 bases, and 12 bases lay in between. Looked up from germline, CDR1 is SGHAT and CDR2 is FQDESV (reference sequence). DNA of the CDR3: TGTGCCAGCAGCTTAACACAGGGGAGGGAGCAGTACTTC. This encodes CASSLTQGREQYF. The full variable domain, with the rest looked up from reference TRBV11-1 and TRBJ2-7, is EAEVAQSPRYKITEKSQAVAFWCDPISGHATLYWYRQILGQGPELLVQFQDESVVDDSQLPKDRFSAERLKGVDSTLKIQPAELGDSAMYLCASSLTQGREQYFGPGTRLTVT.

As to this clonotype: Just one base apart from a much larger clone, this may be a read error. The chain combines TRBV7-2 with TRBJ1-2; D uncertain. Germline assignment: CDR1 SGHTA and CDR2 FQGNSA. The CDR3 length is 15 residues. The CDR3 DNA reads TGTGCCGGCAGCTATATTGATCGGGTGCGGTTTGGCTACACCTTC. Protein sequence: CAGSYIDRVRFGYTF.

This clonotype showed up just a few times. The rearrangement uses TRBV10-3 and TRBJ2-1, with 15 nucleotides matching TRBD2. J lost 6 bases, V lost 6 bases, and 6 bases had no gene match. The CDR3 is 16 amino acids. Germline V CDR1 and CDR2: ENHRY, SYGVKD. As DNA, the CDR3 is TGTGCCATCAGATTGGGACTAGCGGGAGGAAGCAATGAGCAGTTCTTC. This codes for CAIRLGLAGGSNEQFF.

The V and J genes are TRBV27 and TRBJ2-2; D gene uncertain. CDR3 length equals 16 residues. The ends were cut back, 6 bases at V and 3 bases at J, with 17 bases in the middle. Looked up from germline, CDR1 is MNHEY and CDR2 is SMNVEV (reference sequence). The CDR3 nucleotides read TGTGCCAGCAGCCCCCCCGGGTTTCCCCACACCGGGGAGCTGTTTTTT. This codes for CASSPPGFPHTGELFF.

This clonotype has only a few counts. V usage is TRBV20-1 and J usage is TRBJ2-1; possible D gene TRBD2, 7 bases. The V and J ends lost 6 bases and 7 bases respectively, with 22 bases between them. The CDR3 is 15 residues long. Germline V CDR1 and CDR2: DFQATT, SNEGSKA (reference sequence). CDR3 in amino acids: CSAPGGGAPFNEQFF. Here the CDR3 DNA reads TGCAGTGCCCCTGGGGGGGGGGCCCCGTTTAATGAGCAGTTCTTC.

A few counts support this clonotype. The junction shows a germline mismatch at one end, possibly a read error. The V and J genes are TRBV4-2 and TRBJ2-3; D gene uncertain. Germline values: CDR1 LGHNA, CDR2 YNFKEQ. The CDR3 runs 16 residues. CDR3 region: CASSQDVVASTDTQYF. Here the CDR3 DNA reads TGCGCCAGCAGCCAAGATGTGGTTGCGAGCACAGATACGCAGTATTTT.

The chain employs TRBV27 and TRBJ2-3; 7 positions match TRBD1. CDR3 length: 15 residues. Trimming removed 5 bases from V and 4 bases from J; junction bases left unmatched: 9. The germline V gene has CDR1 MNHEY and CDR2 SMNVEV (reference sequence). The CDR3 is CASSATGLIADTQYF. Written as DNA, the CDR3 is TGTGCCAGCAGTGCGACAGGGTTAATCGCAGATACGCAGTATTTT.

This clonotype came up many times. V and J are TRBV3-1 and TRBJ1-1; D is perhaps TRBD1 (5 bases). V gave up 8 bases and J gave up 1 base, with 11 bases separating them. In germline, CDR1 is LGHDT, CDR2 YNNKEL (reference sequence). The CDR3 has 13 residues. In DNA form, the CDR3 reads TGTGCCAGCTCCAGGGCCGGGAACACTGAAGCTTTCTTT. Translated: CASSRAGNTEAFF. The full variable domain, its missing parts supplied by reference TRBV3-1 and TRBJ1-1, is DTAVSQTPKYLVTQMGNDKSIKCEQNLGHDTMYWYKQDSKKFLKIMFSYNNKELIINETVPNRFSPKSPDKAHLNLHINSLELGDSAVYFCASSRAGNTEAFFGQGTRLTVV.

This clonotype was recorded a few times. This sequence joins TRBV6-1 and TRBJ2-7, with 9 nucleotides matching TRBD2. Germline V lookup: CDR1 MNHNS, CDR2 SASEGT. The CDR3 is 13 amino acids. J was trimmed by 3 bases and V by 5 bases; bases with no gene match: 2. The CDR3 nucleotides read TGTGCCAGCAGTTCACTAGCGGGCTACGAGCAGTACTTC. Translating gives CASSSLAGYEQYF.

The V and J genes are TRBV25-1 and TRBJ1-6; D gene ambiguous. Trimming left V 3 bases short and J 4 bases short, with 7 bases between. Per the germline V gene, CDR1 is MGHDK and CDR2 is SYGVNS. The CDR3 sequence is 14 residues long. The CDR3 spells CASSDRGYNSPLHF. The CDR3 DNA reads TGTGCCAGCAGTGATCGGGGTTATAATTCACCCCTCCACTTT. The whole variable domain, filled in from reference TRBV25-1 and TRBJ1-6, reads EADIYQTPRYLVIGTGKKITLECSQTMGHDKMYWYQQDPGMELHLIHYSYGVNSTEKGDLSSESTVSRIRTEHFPLTLESARPSHTSQYLCASSDRGYNSPLHFGNGTRLTVT.

This clonotype appeared a few times. The rearrangement uses TRBV12-3 or TRBV12-4 and TRBJ2-1; D might be TRBD2 (5 bases). The CDR3 extends over 13 amino acids. Trimming shortened V by 6 bases and J by 8 bases, and 14 bases separated the two germline ends. This CDR3 is CASRLTGNYEQFF. The CDR3, as DNA: TGTGCCAGCAGACTAACCGGGAATTATGAGCAGTTCTTC.

This clonotype was seen at least ten times. This chain uses TRBV6-1 with TRBJ1-5; no clear D. V lost 6 bases to trimming and J lost 3 bases, with 18 bases between them. The CDR3 is made up of 16 amino acids. Looked up from germline, CDR1 is MNHNS and CDR2 is SASEGT. The CDR3 DNA is TGTGCCAGCAGCCCCACTTGGGCGATAGTCAATCAGCCCCAGCATTTT. It is translated as CASSPTWAIVNQPQHF.

This clonotype was seen repeatedly, ten times or more. This rearrangement joins TRBV6-6 to TRBJ1-2; D ambiguous. Trimming took 0 bases from V and 5 from J, leaving 7 bases between them. This CDR3 has 13 residues. The germline gives CDR1 MNHNY, CDR2 SVGAGI (reference sequence). CDR3 coding DNA: TGTGCCAGCAGTTACTCCGCCGGGTATGGCTACACCTTC. Translated, it gives CASSYSAGYGYTF.

The chain links TRBV15 to TRBJ2-7; TRBD2 aligns across 8 bases. Germline V gene lookup returns CDR1 LNHNV and CDR2 YYDKDF (reference sequence). V was clipped by 4 bases and J by 2 bases; unmatched bases: 7. This CDR3 region has 15 residues. The CDR3 region has the DNA TGTGCCACCAGCATGGTAGCGGGACCCCCCTACGAGCAGTACTTC. This encodes CATSMVAGPPYEQYF.

This clonotype occurred once. A clone one base away is much larger, so this may be a read error. This chain links TRBV6-1 with TRBJ1-1, with a weak D call TRBD1 (5 bases). Germline V gene sequence: CDR1 MNHNS, CDR2 SASEGT. The CDR3 is 16 amino acids. This CDR3 is CASSEVYRGGNPEAFF. DNA of the CDR3: TGTGCCAGCAGTGAAGTATACCGGGGGGGGAACCCTGAAGCTTTCTTT.

The table lists this clonotype with many counts. The V call is TRBV20-1, the J call TRBJ2-7, with D perhaps TRBD1 (5 bases). Trimming removed 4 bases from V and 2 bases from J, with 9 bases in between. Germline CDR1 DFQATT, CDR2 SNEGSKA (reference sequence). CDR3 size: 12 residues. The CDR3 sequence is CSATQGAYEQYF. The DNA for the CDR3 is TGCAGTGCTACCCAAGGGGCCTACGAGCAGTACTTC.

This clonotype has a handful of counts. The V call is TRBV4-2, the J call TRBJ2-7; TRBD1 matches at 8 bases. The CDR3 has 18 residues. The J segment lost 4 bases and the V segment lost 0 bases, leaving 14 bases of the junction unmatched. Germline CDR1 LGHNA, CDR2 YNFKEQ. The CDR3 nucleotides read TGTGCCAGCAGCCAAGAAGACTTGACCGGGACAGGCGTTTACGAGCAGTACTTC. Its protein is CASSQEDLTGTGVYEQYF.

This clonotype has at least ten counts. The chain's CDR3 is CASSLGGPSGEQFF. The CDR3 region has the DNA TGTGCCAGCAGCTTAGGGGGTCCTTCGGGGGAGCAGTTCTTC. The rearrangement joins TRBV11-2 to TRBJ2-1; D is perhaps TRBD2 (5 bases). The V and J ends lost 1 base and 10 bases respectively, with 14 bases between them. The length of the CDR3 is 14 residues. The germline CDR1 and CDR2 sequences are SGHAT and FQNNGV.

V usage is TRBV5-6 and J usage is TRBJ2-7; 9 bases align to TRBD1. J gave up 2 bases and V 5 bases, and 8 bases lay outside the gene matches. Germline V gene data show CDR1 as SGHDT and CDR2 as YYEEEE. This CDR3 comprises 15 residues. The CDR3 DNA is TGTGCCAGCAGTTATACAGGGGGCCTACCCTACGAGCAGTACTTC. It translates to CASSYTGGLPYEQYF. The full variable domain, rest sourced from reference TRBV5-6 and TRBJ2-7, is DAGVTQSPTHLIKTRGQQVTLRCSPKSGHDTVSWYQQALGQGPQFIFQYYEEEERQRGNFPDRFSGHQFPNYSSELNVNALLLGDSALYLCASSYTGGLPYEQYFGPGTRLTVT.

About this clonotype itself: A much larger clone differs from this one at a single base, so this may be a read error. The chain recombines TRBV18 with TRBJ2-7; D gene unclear. The CDR3 consists of 13 residues. CDR1 KGHSH and CDR2 LQKENI come from the germline V gene. The CDR3 nucleotides are TGTGCCAGCTCACCGATTGGCTCCTACGAGCAGCACTTC. It translates to CASSPIGSYEQHF.

This clonotype was recorded at least ten times. The chain combines TRBV20-1 with TRBJ1-1, with D possibly being TRBD1 (5 bases). The CDR3 has 12 residues. The ends were cut back, 1 base at V and 10 bases at J, with 13 bases in the middle. The germline gives CDR1 DFQATT, CDR2 SNEGSKA (reference sequence). CDR3 in amino acids: CSARAQGYGAFF. The CDR3 DNA is TGCAGTGCTAGAGCCCAGGGCTACGGAGCTTTCTTT.